These 22 T cell receptor beta chains were sequenced from one sample in a study of beta chain features in type 1 diabetes. Since all of the isolated RNA was reverse transcribed, expressed TCRB transcripts were what got sequenced. This table comes from immunoSEQ multiplex PCR, and its TCRdb copy is limited to in-frame clones, with some not included. In the table there are approximately 170,000 clones, almost 8% of which are singletons. Which antigens these TCRs recognize remains unknown. General study findings and limits: Type 1 diabetes patients showed a moderate but significant shortening of TCRB CDR3s in all four CD4+ subsets.

The sample taken for sequencing was central memory CD4+ T cells from blood. The origin of the receptors is a man younger than 35 with type 1 diabetes.

At least ten counts were recorded for this clone. The chain recombines TRBV21-1 with TRBJ2-7; TRBD2 is taken as the D call from the table, unchecked against the DNA. TRBV21-1 is classified as a pseudogene. The CDR3 loop spans 16 amino acids. This CDR3 is CASAGIVSNRAYEQYF. The CDR3 DNA reads TGTGCCAGCGCGGGAATAGTAAGCAATAGGGCCTACGAGCAGTACTTC.

J is TRBJ2-7 and V is TRBV15; a weak D match, TRBD1 (6 bases). V lost 0 bases to trimming and J lost 7 bases, with 16 bases between them. CDR3 length: 15 amino acids. Germline CDR1 is LNHNV and CDR2 is YYDKDF (reference sequence). The CDR3 DNA reads TGTGCCACCAGCAGAGATCTTACAGGGTCGGGGGAGCAGTACTTC. This codes for CATSRDLTGSGEQYF.

The V gene is TRBV20-1, the J gene TRBJ2-7, with 7 bases matching TRBD1. V shed 3 bases, J shed 4 bases, and the junction held 0 bases outside the gene matches. CDR1 is DFQATT and CDR2 is SNEGSKA in the germline V gene (reference sequence). The CDR3 sequence is 11 residues long. The CDR3 is CSARGQYEQYF. The CDR3 DNA reads as TGCAGTGCTAGGGGACAGTACGAGCAGTACTTC.

This clone has a handful of counts. The chain recombines TRBV13 with TRBJ1-1; D is perhaps TRBD1 (6 bases). Trimming shortened V by 5 bases and J by 4 bases, and 17 bases separated the two germline ends. The germline CDR1 and CDR2 sequences are PRHDT and FYEKMQ (reference sequence). This CDR3 contains 15 residues. Written as DNA, the CDR3 is TGTGCCAGCAGCCCATTGGGAGGGGGTGGCACTGAAGCTTTCTTT. Translated, it gives CASSPLGGGGTEAFF.

Many counts were recorded for this clone. The chain is built from TRBV18 and TRBJ2-3; 10 bases agree with TRBD2. CDR1 is KGHSH, CDR2 LQKENI, per germline. Trimming at V came to 3 bases and at J to 5 bases, leaving 2 bases not matched to a gene. The CDR3 loop spans 14 amino acids. CDR3 sequence reads: CASSPLAGEDTQYF. CDR3 nucleotide sequence: TGTGCCAGCTCACCGCTAGCGGGAGAAGATACGCAGTATTTT.

The chain is built from TRBV11-3 and TRBJ2-2; D gene uncertain. The germline V and J ends were trimmed by 0 bases and 6 bases, with 8 bases remaining between them. The CDR3 sequence is 14 residues long. Germline lookup yields CDR1 SGHNT and CDR2 YENEEA. The CDR3: CASSLDTASGELFF. DNA of the CDR3: TGTGCCAGCAGCTTAGATACAGCATCCGGGGAGCTGTTTTTT. Looking up the rest from reference TRBV11-3 and TRBJ2-2 gives the full variable domain: EAGVVQSPRYKIIEKKQPVAFWCNPISGHNTLYWYLQNLGQGPELLIRYENEEAVDDSQLPKDRFSAERLKGVDSTLKIQPAELGDSAVYLCASSLDTASGELFFGEGSRLTVL.

The V call is TRBV29-1, the J call TRBJ2-5, with a weak D call TRBD1 (6 bases). With 1 base removed from V and 4 bases from J, the gap between germline ends came to 13 bases. The CDR3 is 14 amino acids. Germline loops: CDR1 SQVTM, CDR2 ANQGSEA. DNA for the CDR3: TGCAGCGTTGAAGTTGGCAGGGGCGCAGAGACCCAGTACTTC. Its protein product is CSVEVGRGAETQYF.

This clone was found a few times. The chain employs TRBV27 and TRBJ1-6; D is possibly TRBD1 (5 bases). The germline V gene encodes CDR1 MNHEY and CDR2 SMNVEV (reference sequence). Trimming removed 2 bases from V and 7 bases from J, with 12 bases in between. The CDR3 has 15 residues. CDR3 DNA sequence: TGTGCCAGCAGTTTAACACACCAGGGCAATTCACCCCTCCACTTT. It is translated as CASSLTHQGNSPLHF.

This clone was detected a few times. V usage is TRBV19 and J usage is TRBJ2-3, with TRBD2 matching over 13 bases. Per the germline V gene, CDR1 is LNHDA and CDR2 is SQIVND (reference sequence). This CDR3 is 16 amino acids long. The V segment lost 4 bases and the J segment 5 bases; nucleotides outside the gene matches: 6. CDR3 sequence reads: CASSRLAGGFGDTQYF. The CDR3 DNA is TGTGCCAGTAGTAGACTAGCGGGAGGCTTCGGAGATACGCAGTATTTT.

This clone was observed a few times. The V and J genes are TRBV27 and TRBJ2-7, with 7 bases identical to TRBD1. Per the germline V gene, CDR1 is MNHEY and CDR2 is SMNVEV (reference sequence). The CDR3 totals 14 residues. With V trimmed by 4 bases and J by 2 bases, 5 bases remained unmatched. The CDR3 region is CASSSRQGTYEQYF. CDR3 coding DNA: TGTGCCAGCAGTTCGCGACAGGGCACCTACGAGCAGTACTTC.

This clone occurred many times. The V gene is TRBV6-6, the J gene TRBJ2-3, with D possibly matching TRBD2 (5 bases). Germline values: CDR1 MNHNY, CDR2 SVGAGI (reference sequence). Deletions cut 7 bases from V and 2 bases from J, with 16 bases between. There are 15 residues in the CDR3. As DNA, the CDR3 is TGTGCCAGCAAGCTTAAGAGGGTTCCCACAGATACGCAGTATTTT. It is translated as CASKLKRVPTDTQYF.

The J gene is TRBJ1-1, the V gene TRBV29-1; no clear D. The CDR3 runs 13 residues. Germline V gene sequence: CDR1 SQVTM, CDR2 ANQGSEA. V was trimmed by 4 bases and J by 0 bases, leaving 9 bases between them. The CDR3 DNA is TGCAGCGTTGGCGGCAGACTGAACACTGAAGCTTTCTTT. This codes for CSVGGRLNTEAFF.

This clone was counted between two and nine times. The chain combines TRBV28 with TRBJ2-7, with TRBD1 as a possible D gene (6 bases). Trimming stripped 5 bases from V and 4 bases from J, with 21 bases between. Germline-derived CDR1 and CDR2 are MDHEN and SYDVKM. CDR3 length equals 16 residues. DNA of the CDR3: TGTGCCAGCAGTCTCCCAGGGACACAGAGGGGGTACGAGCAGTACTTC. Protein product: CASSLPGTQRGYEQYF.

This sequence joins TRBV2 and TRBJ2-7, with 7 bases lining up with TRBD1. Germline V gene lookup returns CDR1 SNHLY and CDR2 FYNNEI. V dropped 6 bases and J dropped 5; count of bases not matched to a gene: 4. The CDR3 length is 12 residues. The CDR3 protein is CASRRQGDEQYF. CDR3 DNA: TGTGCCAGCAGGAGACAGGGCGACGAGCAGTACTTC.

This chain joins TRBV11-2 and TRBJ2-1, with D uncertain. The germline gives CDR1 SGHAT, CDR2 FQNNGV. Trimming pared 5 bases from V and 9 bases from J, leaving 11 bases between. The CDR3 has 12 residues. DNA of the CDR3: TGTGCCAGCAGCACCCAGTCCCGTGAGCAGTTCTTC. This gives the protein CASSTQSREQFF.

The rearrangement uses TRBV5-4 and TRBJ2-7, with 8 positions matching TRBD2. The CDR3 covers 15 residues. Germline V CDR1 and CDR2: SGHNT, YYREEE (reference sequence). The ends lost 4 bases at V and 3 bases at J; junction bases unmatched: 9. The DNA for the CDR3 is TGTGCCAGCAGCCCCCGGAGAAGCGGGAGCTACGAGCAGTACTTC. Translating it yields CASSPRRSGSYEQYF.

In this sample, this clone turned up a few times. This sequence joins TRBV10-3 and TRBJ2-1, with 9 bases aligning to TRBD2. Germline lookup yields CDR1 ENHRY and CDR2 SYGVKD. This CDR3 is built from 16 residues. After removal of 0 bases from V and 7 bases from J, the junction contained 7 bases not matched to a gene. CDR3 sequence reads: CAISESRASGTNEQFF. CDR3 sequence (DNA): TGTGCCATCAGTGAGTCAAGGGCTAGCGGGACGAATGAGCAGTTCTTC.

This rearrangement joins TRBV29-1 to TRBJ2-7; 7 bases are shared with TRBD1. Germline values: CDR1 SQVTM, CDR2 ANQGSEA. Trimming cost V 4 bases and J 3 bases; bases outside gene matches: 12. The length of the CDR3 is 15 residues. CDR3 residues: CSVAGGDLLHYEQYF. The CDR3 DNA reads as TGCAGCGTTGCAGGGGGTGATCTCCTGCACTACGAGCAGTACTTC.

The V gene is TRBV2, the J gene TRBJ2-1; TRBD2 matches at 11 bases. This CDR3 has 13 residues. V lost 5 bases and J lost 13; bases outside the gene matches: 7. CDR1 and CDR2 from the germline V gene are SNHLY and FYNNEI. This CDR3 is CASSLLAGVKQFF. As DNA, the CDR3 is TGTGCCAGCAGTTTACTAGCGGGAGTTAAACAGTTCTTC. The complete variable domain, with remaining parts taken from reference TRBV2 and TRBJ2-1, reads EPEVTQTPSHQVTQMGQEVILRCVPISNHLYFYWYRQILGQKVEFLVSFYNNEISEKSEIFDDQFSVERPDGSNFTLKIRSTKLEDSAMYFCASSLLAGVKQFFGPGTRLTVL.

There are a few counts of this clone. The J gene is TRBJ1-6, the V gene TRBV6-6, with a possible D match to TRBD1 (5 bases). V lost 2 bases to trimming and J lost 7 bases, with 9 bases between them. CDR1 is MNHNY, CDR2 SVGAGI, per germline (reference sequence). The CDR3 is 14 amino acids. The CDR3, as DNA: TGTGCCAGCAGTTACGGGGCAGGGAATTCACCCCTCCACTTT. This codes for CASSYGAGNSPLHF.

This clone appeared a few times. The chain has TRBV5-4 and TRBJ2-7; 9 bases align to TRBD1. This CDR3 is built from 11 residues. CDR1 and CDR2 (germline): SGHNT, YYREEE (reference sequence). V shed 4 bases and J 11 bases; nucleotides not matched to a gene: 4. The CDR3 sequence: CASSARDREYF. CDR3 bases: TGTGCCAGCAGCGCCCGGGACAGGGAGTACTTC. The variable domain in full, completed from reference TRBV5-4 and TRBJ2-7, reads ETGVTQSPTHLIKTRGQQVTLRCSSQSGHNTVSWYQQALGQGPQFIFQYYREEENGRGNFPPRFSGLQFPNYSSELNVNALELDDSALYLCASSARDREYFGPGTRLTVT.

A few counts support this clone. The chain recombines TRBV15 with TRBJ1-1; D may be TRBD1 (6 bases). This CDR3 is 15 amino acids long. V lost 4 bases, J lost 4 bases, and 16 bases lay in between. Germline lookup yields CDR1 LNHNV and CDR2 YYDKDF (reference sequence). The CDR3 bases are TGTGCCACCAGCACTCGTGGGGGCACCCCCACTGAAGCTTTCTTT. Its protein is CATSTRGGTPTEAFF.